This record covers a single T cell receptor (beta chain). Its antigen is still unknown. This sample is part of a study of blood T cells in healthy people across ages. Study observations and caveats: TCR beta diversity per million T cells fell roughly linearly with age.

Each donor gave ten milliliters of peripheral blood. The J segment lost 4 bases and the V segment lost 1 base, leaving 6 bases of the junction unmatched. Germline CDR1 is MGHDK and CDR2 is SYGVNS. There are 15 residues in the CDR3. PCR was performed a second time for about 6 to 12 cycles using a sample-barcoded 5' primer and a J-beta primer mix. TCRdb re-called the 5' RACE reads with MiXCR, one entry per CDR3 protein. This table has over 600,000 distinct CDR3 sequences, roughly 50% appearing once. The clonotype originates from a man aged 35 to 55 in good health. This sequence joins TRBV25-1 and TRBJ1-1, with 7 bases aligning to TRBD1. Sequenced sample: blood. CDR3 protein: CASSELAGGSTEAFF. The CDR3 DNA follows: TGTGCCAGCAGTGAATTGGCAGGGGGTAGCACTGAAGCTTTCTTT.